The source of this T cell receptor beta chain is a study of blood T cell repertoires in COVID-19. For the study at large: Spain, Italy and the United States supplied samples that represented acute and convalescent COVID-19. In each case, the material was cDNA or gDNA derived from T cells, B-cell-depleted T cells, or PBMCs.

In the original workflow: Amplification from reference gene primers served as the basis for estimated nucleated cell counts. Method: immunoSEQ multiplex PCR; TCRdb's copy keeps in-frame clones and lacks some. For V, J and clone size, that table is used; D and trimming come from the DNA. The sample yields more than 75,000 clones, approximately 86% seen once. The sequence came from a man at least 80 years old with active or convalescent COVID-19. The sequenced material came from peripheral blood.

The CDR3 sequence: CASSSRTGGNQPQHF. DNA for the CDR3: TGTGCCAGCAGCTCACGAACAGGGGGCAATCAGCCCCAGCATTTT. This chain joins TRBV5-5 and TRBJ1-5; 7 bases map to TRBD1. After removal of 3 bases from V and 2 bases from J, the junction contained 5 bases not matched to a gene. This CDR3 is 15 amino acids long. Per germline, CDR1 SGHKS and CDR2 YYEKEE (reference sequence).